Each of the 27 T cell receptor beta chains below was sequenced from the same sample in a study of pediatric ulcerative colitis. Here immunoSEQ multiplex PCR was the method, and the copy in TCRdb shows in-frame clones only, minus some. The table records about 22,000 clones, roughly 70% of them present only once. Rectal tissue came from one to two pinch biopsies taken at colonoscopy. The specimen was gut tissue. These receptors were collected from a boy between 10 and 17 years old with severe ulcerative colitis.

Concerning this clone itself: Other DNA sequences in this specimen translate into the identical CDR3. The chain employs TRBV19 and TRBJ1-2; perhaps TRBD1 as D (6 bases). Trimming removed 6 bases from V and 5 bases from J, with 10 bases in between. Germline values: CDR1 LNHDA, CDR2 SQIVND (reference sequence). This CDR3 spans 12 amino acids. CDR3 DNA: TGTGCCAGTAGGAGGACAGATTATGGCTACACCTTC. Translation gives CASRRTDYGYTF.

The genes are TRBV5-1 and TRBJ2-1; D is possibly TRBD1 or TRBD2 (5 bases each). This CDR3 is built from 16 residues. The germline gives CDR1 SGHRS, CDR2 YFSETQ. Deletions cut 4 bases from V and 6 bases from J, with 20 bases between. CDR3 in amino acids: CASSVRDADRSNEQFF. The CDR3 nucleotides are TGCGCCAGCAGCGTCCGGGACGCCGACCGGTCCAATGAGCAGTTCTTC.

The CDR3 is CASSRPGQGYGYTF. CDR3 DNA: TGTGCCAGCAGCAGACCGGGACAGGGCTATGGCTACACCTTC. The rearrangement joins TRBV5-6 to TRBJ1-2; 9 bases are a match to TRBD1. This CDR3 contains 14 residues. V lost 4 bases to trimming and J lost 4 bases; unmatched junction nucleotides: 5. The germline V gene has CDR1 SGHDT and CDR2 YYEEEE.

The rearrangement uses TRBV5-6 and TRBJ1-1; no clear D. The ends were cut back, 4 bases at V and 4 bases at J, with 11 bases in the middle. CDR3 size: 13 residues. The V gene's germline CDR1 is SGHDT and CDR2 YYEEEE. The CDR3: CASSVSIATEAFF. In DNA, the CDR3 is TGTGCCAGCAGCGTCAGCATAGCCACTGAAGCTTTCTTT.

The chain links TRBV9 to TRBJ1-1, with unresolved D. The CDR3 length is 15 residues. V lost 4 bases to trimming and J lost 0 bases, with 13 bases between them. Germline V gene sequence: CDR1 SGDLS, CDR2 YYNGEE. The CDR3: CASSPRDTLNTEAFF. The CDR3 DNA follows: TGTGCCAGCAGCCCACGAGACACCTTGAACACTGAAGCTTTCTTT.

The V call is TRBV19, the J call TRBJ1-5; a possible D gene is TRBD1 (5 bases). Trimming stripped 7 bases from V and 3 bases from J, with 16 bases between. The CDR3 spans 15 residues. Germline V CDR1 and CDR2: LNHDA, SQIVND (reference sequence). The CDR3 nucleotides read TGTGCCAGTATCCTTCGGGACCTACACAATCAGCCCCAGCATTTT. This gives the protein CASILRDLHNQPQHF.

The chain joins TRBV21-1 to TRBJ2-7. TRBV21-1 is a pseudogene. The CDR3 runs to 12 residues. The DNA of the CDR3 is TGTGCCAGCAGCAAACCGACCTACGAGCAGTACTTC. It codes for CASSKPTYEQYF.

This chain connects TRBV5-1 to TRBJ2-7; weak D call: TRBD1 (6 bases). With 5 bases removed from V and 1 base from J, the gap between germline ends came to 13 bases. Germline values: CDR1 SGHRS, CDR2 YFSETQ. The CDR3 runs 14 residues. The CDR3 DNA follows: TGCGCCAGCAGGGCCAGGGGAGAGTCCTACGAGCAGTACTTC. Its translation is CASRARGESYEQYF.

This chain connects TRBV12-5 to TRBJ2-5; possibly TRBD2 for D (5 bases). The CDR3 sequence is 14 residues long. The V and J ends lost 7 bases and 4 bases respectively, with 16 bases between them. Germline values: CDR1 LGHNT, CDR2 FRNRAP. The CDR3 reads CASANPGSRETQYF. In DNA form, the CDR3 reads TGTGCTAGTGCGAATCCGGGAAGTCGAGAGACCCAGTACTTC. Complete variable domain (other parts from reference TRBV12-5 and TRBJ2-5): DARVTQTPRHKVTEMGQEVTMRCQPILGHNTVFWYRQTMMQGLELLAYFRNRAPLDDSGMPKDRFSAEMPDATLATLKIQPSEPRDSAVYFCASANPGSRETQYFGPGTRLLVL.

V gene TRBV6-6 combines with J gene TRBJ2-5; the D gene is possibly TRBD1 (6 bases). Per germline, CDR1 MNHNY and CDR2 SVGAGI (reference sequence). Trimming cost V 2 bases and J 3 bases, with 13 bases left between them. The CDR3 consists of 15 residues. CDR3 in amino acids: CASSYRGQFKETQYF. For the CDR3, the DNA is TGTGCCAGCAGTTACCGTGGACAGTTTAAAGAGACCCAGTACTTC.

The CDR3 loop reads CAWVRSSPEGYTF. The DNA of the CDR3 is TGTGCCTGGGTCAGATCATCTCCCGAAGGCTACACCTTC. V usage is TRBV30 and J usage is TRBJ1-2; D ambiguous. This CDR3 has 13 amino acids. Germline assignment: CDR1 GTSNPN and CDR2 SVGIG (reference sequence). The germline V and J ends were trimmed by 5 bases and 8 bases, with 18 bases remaining between them. Combining the CDR3 with reference TRBV30 and TRBJ1-2 gives the whole variable domain SQTIHQWPATLVQPVGSPLSLECTVEGTSNPNLYWYRQAAGRGLQLLFYSVGIGQISSEVPQNLSASRPQDRQFILSSKKLLLSDSGFYLCAWVRSSPEGYTFGSGTRLTVV.

The chain recombines TRBV21-1 with TRBJ2-7; the DNA was not compared with TRBD1, the D call given in the table. TRBV21-1 is termed a pseudogene. This CDR3 is built from 15 residues. CDR3 nucleotides: TGTGCCAGCAGGCCCAACAGGAAAGAAGTCTACGAGCAGTACTTC. Residues: CASRPNRKEVYEQYF.

V usage is TRBV7-9 and J usage is TRBJ2-7, with D tentatively TRBD2 (6 bases). The CDR3 covers 12 residues. CDR1 and CDR2 (germline): SEHNR, FQNEAQ (reference sequence). Trimming shortened V by 5 bases and J by 5 bases, and 10 bases separated the two germline ends. In DNA, the CDR3 is TGTGCCAGCAGCGGGGGGTCACACGAGCAGTACTTC. Its translation: CASSGGSHEQYF.

The genes are TRBV5-1 and TRBJ2-7, with TRBD1 matching over 7 bases. Germline-derived CDR1 and CDR2 are SGHRS and YFSETQ. The J segment lost 6 bases and the V segment lost 3 bases, leaving 6 bases of the junction unmatched. The CDR3 has 13 amino acids. The CDR3 here is CASSSSGGAEQYF. In DNA form, the CDR3 reads TGCGCCAGCAGCTCCTCAGGGGGAGCCGAGCAGTACTTC.

The chain employs TRBV5-4 and TRBJ1-3; D is unclear. Germline loops: CDR1 SGHNT, CDR2 YYREEE (reference sequence). The CDR3 has 17 amino acids. V was trimmed by 3 bases and J by 0 bases, leaving 16 bases between them. DNA of the CDR3: TGTGCCAGCAGCTCCGGGTCGGAAGCGAACTCTGGAAACACCATATATTTT. This gives the protein CASSSGSEANSGNTIYF.

The chain has TRBV7-2 and TRBJ1-1; tentative D call: TRBD1 (5 bases). Germline V lookup: CDR1 SGHTA, CDR2 FQGNSA. The length of the CDR3 is 13 residues. Trimming removed 1 base from V and 9 bases from J, with 12 bases in between. The CDR3 is CASSLDRSQKAFF. CDR3 DNA: TGTGCCAGCAGCTTAGACAGGTCCCAGAAAGCTTTCTTT.

This clone was observed a single time. The rearrangement uses TRBV4-3 and TRBJ2-1, with no clear D. CDR3 length: 14 amino acids. V was pared by 4 bases and J by 7 bases, with 14 bases between. Per the germline V gene, CDR1 is LGHNA and CDR2 is YSLEER. CDR3 in DNA: TGCGCCAGCAGCCGCCGGGCCGTGTCGAATGAGCAGTTCTTC. It yields the protein CASSRRAVSNEQFF.

This sequence joins TRBV21-1 and TRBJ1-2. TRBV21-1 is a pseudogene. The CDR3 sequence is 16 residues long. The CDR3 loop reads CASSKAGGEAAVCYTF. The CDR3 DNA reads as TGTGCCAGCAGCAAAGCGGGGGGTGAAGCTGCGGTATGCTACACCTTC.

The chain uses TRBV19 and TRBJ1-2; D ambiguous. The germline V gene has CDR1 LNHDA and CDR2 SQIVND (reference sequence). The CDR3 sequence is 10 residues long. The germline V and J ends were trimmed by 9 bases and 3 bases, with 5 bases remaining between them. The CDR3 DNA sequence: TGTGCCAGCGGAGACTATGGCTACACCTTC. This translates into CASGDYGYTF.

The CDR3 protein is CASSQLGDTQYF. The CDR3 nucleotides read TGCGCCAGCAGCCAACTCGGAGATACGCAGTATTTT. The chain employs TRBV5-1 and TRBJ2-3; no clear D gene. Trimming took 4 bases from V and 5 from J, leaving 8 bases between them. CDR1 is SGHRS and CDR2 is YFSETQ in the germline V gene. CDR3 length: 12 amino acids. Full variable domain (remainder filled in from reference TRBV5-1 and TRBJ2-3): KAGVTQTPRYLIKTRGQQVTLSCSPISGHRSVSWYQQTPGQGLQFLFEYFSETQRNKGNFPGRFSGRQFSNSRSEMNVSTLELGDSALYLCASSQLGDTQYFGPGTRLTVL.

This clone appeared a few times. The chain employs TRBV30 and TRBJ1-6; 7 bases are a match to TRBD1. V lost 1 base to trimming and J lost 16 bases; unmatched junction nucleotides: 7. The CDR3 has 12 residues. Germline V gives CDR1 GTSNPN, CDR2 SVGIG (reference sequence). CDR3 region: CAWSADREGLHF. In DNA, the CDR3 is TGTGCCTGGAGTGCCGACAGGGAGGGTCTCCACTTT.

The chain combines TRBV28 with TRBJ1-4; TRBD1 might be the D (6 bases). Germline values: CDR1 MDHEN, CDR2 SYDVKM. V was pared by 1 base and J by 7 bases, with 13 bases between. The CDR3 loop spans 15 amino acids. The CDR3 region is CASSLLAGAGEKLFF. Here the CDR3 DNA reads TGTGCCAGCAGTTTATTGGCAGGGGCTGGTGAAAAACTGTTTTTT.

This rearrangement joins TRBV6-1 to TRBJ1-5; unclear D gene. V shed 7 bases and J shed 8 bases, with 18 bases lying between them. The CDR3 is 14 amino acids. The germline V gene encodes CDR1 MNHNS and CDR2 SASEGT. The CDR3 here is CASTEAGGGKPQHF. The DNA of the CDR3 is TGTGCCAGCACCGAAGCAGGAGGAGGCAAGCCCCAGCATTTT.

This clone has just a few counts. The CDR3 reads CASGRRTGEHEQYF. CDR3 nucleotides: TGCGCCAGCGGACGCCGGACAGGGGAACACGAGCAGTACTTC. The rearrangement joins TRBV5-1 to TRBJ2-7, with 9 bases aligning to TRBD1. The CDR3 loop spans 14 amino acids. From germline, CDR1 is SGHRS and CDR2 YFSETQ. With V trimmed by 7 bases and J by 5 bases, 10 bases remained unmatched.

The CDR3 protein is CASRIGTGGPNEQFF. Here the CDR3 DNA reads TGCGCCAGCAGAATCGGGACAGGGGGCCCAAATGAGCAGTTCTTC. The chain has TRBV5-1 and TRBJ2-1, with TRBD1 matching over 12 bases. Trimming removed 5 bases from V and 7 bases from J; junction bases left unmatched: 7. This CDR3 region has 15 residues. Looked up from germline, CDR1 is SGHRS and CDR2 is YFSETQ.

CDR3 coding DNA: TGTGCCAGCAGTTTAAGGATGGACACTGAAGCTTTCTTT. Translation gives CASSLRMDTEAFF. V is TRBV6-1 and J is TRBJ1-1; D call uncertain. Germline values: CDR1 MNHNS, CDR2 SASEGT. The CDR3 has 13 residues. V lost 5 bases and J lost 3, with 10 bases in between.

This chain joins TRBV29-1 and TRBJ2-7; 9 nucleotides line up with TRBD1. This CDR3 is 13 amino acids long. V shed 6 bases and J 2 bases; nucleotides not matched to a gene: 5. The germline V gene has CDR1 SQVTM and CDR2 ANQGSEA. This CDR3 is CSVRQGGAYEQYF. The CDR3 nucleotides read TGCAGCGTCCGACAGGGGGGCGCCTACGAGCAGTACTTC.